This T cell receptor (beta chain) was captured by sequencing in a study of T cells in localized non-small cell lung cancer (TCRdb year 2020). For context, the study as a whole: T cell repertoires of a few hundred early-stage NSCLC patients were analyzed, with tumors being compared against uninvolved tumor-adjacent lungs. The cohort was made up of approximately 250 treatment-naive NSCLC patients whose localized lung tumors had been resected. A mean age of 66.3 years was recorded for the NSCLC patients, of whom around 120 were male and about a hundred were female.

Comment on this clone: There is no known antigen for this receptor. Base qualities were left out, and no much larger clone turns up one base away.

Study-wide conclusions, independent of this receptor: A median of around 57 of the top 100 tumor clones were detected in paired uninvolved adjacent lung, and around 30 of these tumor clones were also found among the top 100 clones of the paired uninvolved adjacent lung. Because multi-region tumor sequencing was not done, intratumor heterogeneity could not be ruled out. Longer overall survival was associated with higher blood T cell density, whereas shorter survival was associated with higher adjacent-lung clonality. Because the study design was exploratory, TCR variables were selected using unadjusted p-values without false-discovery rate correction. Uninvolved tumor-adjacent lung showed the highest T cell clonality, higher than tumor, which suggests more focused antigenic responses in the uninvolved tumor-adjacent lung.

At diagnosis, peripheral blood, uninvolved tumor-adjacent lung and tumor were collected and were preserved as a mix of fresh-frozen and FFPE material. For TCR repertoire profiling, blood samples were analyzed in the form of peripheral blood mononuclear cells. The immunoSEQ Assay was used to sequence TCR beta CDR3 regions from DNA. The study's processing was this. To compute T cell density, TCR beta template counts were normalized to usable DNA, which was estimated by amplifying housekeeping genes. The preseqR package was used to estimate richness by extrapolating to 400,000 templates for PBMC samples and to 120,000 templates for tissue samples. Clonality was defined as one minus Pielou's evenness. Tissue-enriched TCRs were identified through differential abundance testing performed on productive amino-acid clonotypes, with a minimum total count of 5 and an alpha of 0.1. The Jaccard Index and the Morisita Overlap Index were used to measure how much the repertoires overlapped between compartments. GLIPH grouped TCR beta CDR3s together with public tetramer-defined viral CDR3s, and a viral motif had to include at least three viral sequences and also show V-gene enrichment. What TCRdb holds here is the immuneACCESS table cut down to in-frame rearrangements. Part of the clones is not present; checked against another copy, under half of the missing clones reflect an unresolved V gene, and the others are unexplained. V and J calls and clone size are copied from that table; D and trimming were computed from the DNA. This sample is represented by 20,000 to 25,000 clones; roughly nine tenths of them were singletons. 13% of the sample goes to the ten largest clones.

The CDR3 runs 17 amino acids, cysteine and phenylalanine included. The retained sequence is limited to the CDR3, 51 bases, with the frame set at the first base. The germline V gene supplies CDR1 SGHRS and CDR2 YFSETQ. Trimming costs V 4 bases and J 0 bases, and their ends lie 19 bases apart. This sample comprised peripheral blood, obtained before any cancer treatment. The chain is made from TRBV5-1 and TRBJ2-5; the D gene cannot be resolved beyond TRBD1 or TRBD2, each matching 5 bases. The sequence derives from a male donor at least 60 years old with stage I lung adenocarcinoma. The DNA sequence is TGCGCCAGCAGCCCCCGTTATGACGGGGCGAACCAAGAGACCCAGTACTTC. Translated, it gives CASSPRYDGANQETQYF.